This T cell receptor beta chain was recorded in a study of blood T cell repertoires in COVID-19. Overall study: The United States, Italy and Spain were the sources of the acute and convalescent COVID-19 samples. PBMCs, B-cell-depleted T cells, or T cells provided the cDNA or gDNA that made up the material.

Original processing methods: Amplification with reference gene primers provided the estimates of nucleated cell counts. Repertoires were generated with immunoSEQ multiplex PCR, while TCRdb's copy carries only in-frame clones and drops some. V, J and clone size reflect that table, while D and trimming were determined from the DNA. The table records tens of thousands of clones, around 80% of them present only once. The sequence came from a man aged 60 to 69 with active or convalescent COVID-19. The sample taken for sequencing was peripheral blood.

The CDR3 nucleotides read TGTGCCAGCAGTTACCGACAAGGTGGCTACACCTTC. Protein product: CASSYRQGGYTF. The chain is built from TRBV6-2 or TRBV6-3 and TRBJ1-2; D gene ambiguous. Germline V gene lookup returns CDR1 MNHEY and CDR2 SVGEGT. The CDR3 loop spans 12 amino acids. V shed 2 bases and J shed 7 bases, with 8 bases lying between them.